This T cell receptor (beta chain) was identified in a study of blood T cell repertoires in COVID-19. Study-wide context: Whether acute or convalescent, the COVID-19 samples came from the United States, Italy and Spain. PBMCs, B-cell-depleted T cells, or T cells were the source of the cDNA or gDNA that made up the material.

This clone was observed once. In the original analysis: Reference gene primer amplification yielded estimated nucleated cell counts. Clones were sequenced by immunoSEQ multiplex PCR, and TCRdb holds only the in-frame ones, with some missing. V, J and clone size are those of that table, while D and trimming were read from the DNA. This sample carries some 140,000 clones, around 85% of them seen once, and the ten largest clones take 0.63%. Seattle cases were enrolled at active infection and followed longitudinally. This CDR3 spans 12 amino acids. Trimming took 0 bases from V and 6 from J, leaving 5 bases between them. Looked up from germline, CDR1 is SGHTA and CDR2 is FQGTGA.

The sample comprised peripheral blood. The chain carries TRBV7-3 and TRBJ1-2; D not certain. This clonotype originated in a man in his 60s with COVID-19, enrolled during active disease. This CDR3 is CASSLTGDGYTF. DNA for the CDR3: TGTGCCAGCAGCTTAACCGGGGATGGCTACACCTTC.